Below are 18 T cell receptor beta chains sequenced from a single sample in a study of blood T cells in healthy people across ages. A second PCR of about 6 to 11 cycles used a sample-barcoded 5' primer and a J-beta primer mix. TCRdb re-called the 5' RACE reads with MiXCR, one entry per CDR3 protein. The sample has some 1.6 million distinct CDR3 sequences, 30% to 35% seen once. Material: blood. The receptors stem from a woman younger than 45 in good health.

The rearrangement links TRBV6-2 or TRBV6-3 to TRBJ2-7, with D possibly called TRBD1 or TRBD2 (5 bases each). This CDR3 is built from 18 residues. The germline V gene has CDR1 MNHEY and CDR2 SVGEGT. The ends were cut back, 1 base at V and 4 bases at J, with 23 bases in the middle. CDR3 loop: CASSYLIRDPKAPYEQYF. CDR3 nucleotides: TGTGCCAGCAGTTACTTAATCCGGGACCCTAAGGCCCCTTACGAGCAGTACTTC.

This clonotype was seen ten or more times. The J gene is TRBJ2-7, the V gene TRBV6-1; D remains ambiguous. This CDR3 spans 12 amino acids. Trimming stripped 2 bases from V and 3 bases from J, with 5 bases between. Germline assignment: CDR1 MNHNS and CDR2 SASEGT. In nucleotides, the CDR3 is TGTGCCAGCAGTGAATGGAGCTACGAGCAGTACTTC. Amino acids: CASSEWSYEQYF.

This rearrangement joins TRBV5-4 to TRBJ2-4; 11 bases line up with TRBD1. Germline loops: CDR1 SGHNT, CDR2 YYREEE (reference sequence). Losses at the gene ends were 3 bases for V and 8 bases for J; bases not matched to a gene: 1. There are 13 residues in the CDR3. The CDR3 DNA follows: TGTGCCAGCAGCTCGGGACAGGGGGACATTCAGTACTTC. Translation: CASSSGQGDIQYF.

The rearrangement links TRBV20-1 to TRBJ2-1; D is ambiguous. The germline V gene encodes CDR1 DFQATT and CDR2 SNEGSKA (reference sequence). This CDR3 spans 11 amino acids. With 6 bases removed from V and 3 bases from J, the gap between germline ends came to 6 bases. The CDR3 nucleotides read TGCAGTGCAGACTTCTACAATGAGCAGTTCTTC. Amino acid sequence: CSADFYNEQFF.

V usage is TRBV6-1 and J usage is TRBJ1-5; maybe TRBD1 (6 bases). This CDR3 has 15 residues. V lost 2 bases and J lost 5, with 13 bases in between. Germline V CDR1 and CDR2: MNHNS, SASEGT. CDR3 residues: CASSENMGGDQPQHF. CDR3 bases: TGTGCCAGCAGTGAAAACATGGGGGGCGATCAGCCCCAGCATTTT.

This clonotype was picked up a small number of times. The rearrangement uses TRBV12-3 or TRBV12-4 and TRBJ2-3; 12 bases are shared with TRBD1. The CDR3 has 16 residues. Trimming removed 6 bases from V and 5 bases from J; junction bases left unmatched: 9. As DNA, the CDR3 is TGTGCCAGCAGCCCCGGGACAGGGGGCGCCGGAGATACGCAGTATTTT. It translates to CASSPGTGGAGDTQYF.

The rearrangement joins TRBV18 to TRBJ2-3; TRBD1 matches 9 bases. The CDR3 has 15 residues. The V gene end was trimmed by 2 bases and the J gene end by 6 bases; junction bases not matched to a gene: 6. Germline V gene sequence: CDR1 KGHSH, CDR2 LQKENI. The CDR3 loop reads CASSPTDRGMDTQYF. CDR3 DNA: TGTGCCAGCTCACCAACCGACAGGGGGATGGATACGCAGTATTTT.

The chain has TRBV3-1 and TRBJ2-7, with 11 positions matching TRBD1. Germline V CDR1 and CDR2: LGHDT, YNNKEL (reference sequence). V was clipped by 1 base and J by 5 bases; unmatched bases: 4. There are 15 residues in the CDR3. The CDR3 DNA is TGTGCCAGCAGCCAAGGGACAGGGGGCTTTAACGAGCAGTACTTC. This gives the protein CASSQGTGGFNEQYF.

For this clonotype: This may arise from a read error, as a much more abundant clone is one base away. This chain links TRBV20-1 with TRBJ2-3; maybe TRBD1 (6 bases). V lost 6 bases and J lost 10, with 20 bases in between. The CDR3 spans 13 residues. Germline-derived CDR1 and CDR2 are DFQATT and SNEGSKA (reference sequence). The CDR3 sequence is CSAREGGRGAQYF. The DNA of the CDR3 is TGCAGTGCCAGGGAAGGGGGAAGAGGGGCGCAGTATTTT.

The chain uses TRBV14 and TRBJ2-4, with 8 bases identical to TRBD2. The V gene's germline CDR1 is SGHDN and CDR2 FVKESK. V shed 1 base, J shed 4 bases, and the junction held 12 bases outside the gene matches. The CDR3 is 18 residues long. CDR3 amino acids: CASSQVVRPSGLKNIQYF. The CDR3 DNA sequence: TGTGCCAGCAGCCAAGTCGTACGGCCTAGCGGGCTGAAAAACATTCAGTACTTC.

This chain joins TRBV3-1 and TRBJ2-5; D is unclear. V gave up 6 bases and J gave up 9 bases, with 14 bases separating them. The CDR3 sequence is 12 residues long. CDR1 and CDR2 (germline): LGHDT, YNNKEL (reference sequence). CDR3 region: CASSRIDEAQYF. CDR3 coding DNA: TGTGCCAGCAGTCGGATAGACGAGGCCCAGTACTTC.

This clonotype was counted once. The chain employs TRBV28 and TRBJ1-2, with 7 bases identical to TRBD1. The CDR3 loop spans 16 amino acids. The junction had 10 bases not matched to a gene; V was cut back by 6 bases and J by 0 bases. The germline gives CDR1 MDHEN, CDR2 SYDVKM. The CDR3 is CASSNLWDSPNYGYTF. CDR3 nucleotide sequence: TGTGCCAGCAGCAACCTATGGGACAGTCCTAACTATGGCTACACCTTC.

This clonotype was detected only a few times. This sequence joins TRBV20-1 and TRBJ2-3, with 9 nucleotides matching TRBD1. Trimming at V came to 5 bases and at J to 4 bases, leaving 7 bases not matched to a gene. This CDR3 comprises 14 residues. Germline values: CDR1 DFQATT, CDR2 SNEGSKA (reference sequence). Here the CDR3 reads CSAGTGIGADTQYF. The CDR3 region has the DNA TGCAGTGCTGGGACAGGGATAGGGGCAGATACGCAGTATTTT.

This clonotype was recorded a few times. This rearrangement joins TRBV20-1 to TRBJ1-6, with TRBD1 identical over 7 bases. V was pared by 3 bases and J by 5 bases, with 4 bases of the junction left unmatched. CDR1 DFQATT and CDR2 SNEGSKA come from the germline V gene (reference sequence). The CDR3 contains 14 residues. The CDR3: CSARGTADNSPLHF. Here the CDR3 DNA reads TGCAGTGCTAGGGGGACAGCCGATAATTCACCCCTCCACTTT.

This rearrangement joins TRBV6-6 to TRBJ2-5, with D unclear. Germline values: CDR1 MNHNY, CDR2 SVGAGI (reference sequence). Trimming removed 5 bases from V and 11 bases from J, with 21 bases in between. The CDR3 has 14 amino acids. CDR3 DNA sequence: TGTGCCAGCAGTAAGGACCTTCGCCCTGGTGAGCAGTACTTC. This translates into CASSKDLRPGEQYF.

This clonotype has a handful of counts. The V call is TRBV25-1, the J call TRBJ1-2; no definite D call. CDR3 length: 12 residues. Trimming took 6 bases from V and 7 from J, leaving 12 bases between them. Germline V gene data show CDR1 as MGHDK and CDR2 as SYGVNS. CDR3 loop: CASRDGGRGYTF. The CDR3 DNA sequence: TGTGCCAGCAGGGACGGAGGTCGTGGCTACACCTTC.

Here the CDR3 DNA reads TGTGCCAGCAGCAGAATAAAGTTGTCTGGGGCCAACGTCCTGACTTTC. Translating gives CASSRIKLSGANVLTF. This chain joins TRBV5-5 and TRBJ2-6; the D is unclear. V lost 4 bases to trimming and J lost 1 base, with 12 bases between them. Germline values: CDR1 SGHKS, CDR2 YYEKEE (reference sequence). The CDR3 runs 16 residues.

This clonotype was seen at least ten times. J is TRBJ2-1 and V is TRBV29-1; 12 bases are shared with TRBD2. CDR3 length: 13 residues. V lost 6 bases to trimming and J lost 8 bases; unmatched junction nucleotides: 5. Per the germline V gene, CDR1 is SQVTM and CDR2 is ANQGSEA. The CDR3 here is CSVLAGGPYEQFF. Written as DNA, the CDR3 is TGCAGCGTGCTAGCGGGAGGGCCCTATGAGCAGTTCTTC.